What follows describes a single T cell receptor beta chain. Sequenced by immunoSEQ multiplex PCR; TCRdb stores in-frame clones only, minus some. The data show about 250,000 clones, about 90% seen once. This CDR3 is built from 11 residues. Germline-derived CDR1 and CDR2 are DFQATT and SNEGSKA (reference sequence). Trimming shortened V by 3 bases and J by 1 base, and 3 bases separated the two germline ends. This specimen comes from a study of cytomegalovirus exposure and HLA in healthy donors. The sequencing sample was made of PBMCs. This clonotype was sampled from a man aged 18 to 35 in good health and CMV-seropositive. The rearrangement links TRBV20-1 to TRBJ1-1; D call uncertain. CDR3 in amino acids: CSASGNTEAFF. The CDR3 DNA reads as TGCAGTGCTAGTGGGAACACTGAAGCTTTCTTT.